The 32 T cell receptor beta chains reported below all come from one sample, sequenced in a study of T cells in tumors after PD-1 blockade. Data came from immunoSEQ multiplex PCR; TCRdb stores just in-frame clones and leaves some out. In the table there are about 33,000 clones, around 80% of which are singletons. This material consisted of PBMCs, taken before anti-PD-1 treatment. These receptors were collected from a human donor with basal cell carcinoma.

The V and J genes are TRBV12-5 and TRBJ2-3, with 8 bases fitting TRBD2. The J segment lost 3 bases and the V segment lost 5 bases, leaving 13 bases of the junction unmatched. The CDR3 is 17 amino acids. Per germline, CDR1 LGHNT and CDR2 FRNRAP. This chain's CDR3 is CASGPLTSGSGTDTQYF. CDR3 DNA sequence: TGTGCTAGTGGTCCCCTCACGAGCGGGAGCGGGACAGATACGCAGTATTTT.

The J gene is TRBJ2-7, the V gene TRBV7-9, with 12 bases fitting TRBD2. CDR3 size: 16 residues. CDR1 is SEHNR and CDR2 is FQNEAQ in the germline V gene (reference sequence). V shed 5 bases and J 0 bases; nucleotides not matched to a gene: 5. In DNA form, the CDR3 reads TGTGCCAGCAGCCTGGGACTAGCGGGTCCCTCCTACGAGCAGTACTTC. Its protein is CASSLGLAGPSYEQYF.

The chain carries TRBV7-2 and TRBJ2-1; D not certain. Germline V gives CDR1 SGHTA, CDR2 FQGNSA. Trimming shortened V by 0 bases and J by 10 bases, and 13 bases separated the two germline ends. The CDR3 sequence is 14 residues long. The CDR3 DNA sequence: TGTGCCAGCAGCTTAGCTGGGGATTTAAGAGAGCAGTTCTTC. Protein: CASSLAGDLREQFF.

This chain's CDR3 is CASSLGTSSPWTGIGYTF. The CDR3 nucleotides read TGTGCCAGCAGCTTGGGCACCTCGTCCCCGTGGACAGGGATAGGCTACACCTTC. The J gene is TRBJ1-2, the V gene TRBV5-6; 8 nucleotides agree with TRBD1. This CDR3 has 18 amino acids. CDR1 SGHDT and CDR2 YYEEEE come from the germline V gene. The junction had 18 bases not matched to a gene; V was cut back by 0 bases and J by 8 bases.

The chain employs TRBV11-1 and TRBJ1-2; TRBD1 matches at 11 bases. V shed 9 bases and J 4 bases; nucleotides not matched to a gene: 13. CDR3 length equals 16 residues. CDR1 and CDR2 (germline): SGHAT, FQDESV (reference sequence). CDR3 residues: CASQDPDRGPSYGYTF. The CDR3, as DNA: TGTGCCAGTCAGGACCCGGACAGGGGGCCGAGCTATGGCTACACCTTC.

The chain carries TRBV5-1 and TRBJ2-7; no clear D gene. V was shortened by 3 bases and J by 1 base, with 5 bases between the two germline ends. The CDR3 contains 12 residues. Germline assignment: CDR1 SGHRS and CDR2 YFSETQ. CDR3 region: CASSSESYEQYF. The CDR3, as DNA: TGCGCCAGCAGCTCCGAGTCCTACGAGCAGTACTTC.

This clone was detected only a few times. This chain connects TRBV28 to TRBJ1-3, with a possible D match to TRBD1 (6 bases). From germline, CDR1 is MDHEN and CDR2 SYDVKM. The V gene lost 5 bases and the J gene lost 0 bases, with 14 bases spanning the gap. This CDR3 is built from 16 residues. The CDR3 sequence: CASSQTGPRSGNTIYF. The CDR3 DNA follows: TGTGCCAGCAGTCAAACAGGGCCACGCTCTGGAAACACCATATATTTT.

The chain employs TRBV13 and TRBJ1-4; the match to TRBD1 covers 7 bases. The CDR3 extends over 14 amino acids. CDR1 and CDR2 from the germline V gene are PRHDT and FYEKMQ (reference sequence). The V and J ends lost 1 base and 6 bases, in that order; junction bases with no gene match: 2. CDR3 amino acids: CASSLAGQHEKLFF. DNA of the CDR3: TGTGCCAGCAGCTTAGCGGGACAGCATGAAAAACTGTTTTTT.

The chain combines TRBV6-6 with TRBJ2-5; D not certain. The V end was cut by 5 bases, the J end by 5 bases, with 30 bases between. Germline CDR1 is MNHNY and CDR2 is SVGAGI (reference sequence). The CDR3 is 19 residues long. CDR3 sequence: CASSLKGFPSQLRRETQYF. In DNA, the CDR3 is TGTGCCAGCAGTCTCAAAGGATTCCCCTCTCAGCTACGAAGGGAGACCCAGTACTTC.

This clone was detected only once. The chain employs TRBV2 and TRBJ1-3; D is ambiguous. The germline V gene encodes CDR1 SNHLY and CDR2 FYNNEI. CDR3 length: 14 amino acids. The V end lost 5 bases, the J end lost 0 bases, and 8 bases lay between the germline ends. CDR3 nucleotides: TGTGCCAGCAGTTCAGTTCGCTCTGGAAACACCATATATTTT. This codes for CASSSVRSGNTIYF.

The V gene is TRBV7-2, the J gene TRBJ1-1; no clear D gene. Per the germline V gene, CDR1 is SGHTA and CDR2 is FQGNSA. The CDR3 totals 14 residues. V gave up 2 bases and J gave up 3 bases, with 10 bases separating them. In DNA form, the CDR3 reads TGTGCCAGCAGCTTATTCGGGAAAGACACTGAAGCTTTCTTT. Protein product: CASSLFGKDTEAFF.

The rearrangement uses TRBV25-1 and TRBJ2-3, with 8 bases matching TRBD1. There are 15 residues in the CDR3. Germline V gene data show CDR1 as MGHDK and CDR2 as SYGVNS. The V and J ends lost 5 bases and 2 bases, in that order; junction bases with no gene match: 6. For the CDR3, the DNA is TGTGCCAGCAGTCATTACAGGGGGACCACAGATACGCAGTATTTT. This translates into CASSHYRGTTDTQYF. The full variable domain, in which reference TRBV25-1 and TRBJ2-3 provide the parts outside the CDR3, is EADIYQTPRYLVIGTGKKITLECSQTMGHDKMYWYQQDPGMELHLIHYSYGVNSTEKGDLSSESTVSRIRTEHFPLTLESARPSHTSQYLCASSHYRGTTDTQYFGPGTRLTVL.

V is TRBV11-3 and J is TRBJ1-1; 8 bases fit TRBD1. CDR3 length: 15 amino acids. Germline values: CDR1 SGHNT, CDR2 YENEEA. V was pared by 5 bases and J by 10 bases, with 15 bases of the junction left unmatched. CDR3 nucleotides: TGTGCCAGCAGCGTCGGACAGGGTTATCGTTTGGGAGCTTTCTTT. Encoded protein: CASSVGQGYRLGAFF.

V usage is TRBV24-1 and J usage is TRBJ1-1; maybe TRBD1 (5 bases). Between the trimmed V and J ends, which lost 4 bases and 6 bases, there was a span of 8 bases. Germline CDR1 is KGHDR and CDR2 is SFDVKD. The CDR3 spans 12 residues. The DNA of the CDR3 is TGTGCCACCAGTGACTTGACAGCTGAAGCTTTCTTT. It translates to CATSDLTAEAFF.

The chain's CDR3 is CAWSAGSTYEQYF. The CDR3 bases are TGTGCCTGGAGTGCGGGGTCTACCTACGAGCAGTACTTC. The rearrangement joins TRBV30 to TRBJ2-7, with D tentatively TRBD2 (5 bases). V lost 1 base to trimming and J lost 2 bases, with 9 bases between them. The CDR3 runs to 13 residues. Germline V CDR1 and CDR2: GTSNPN, SVGIG (reference sequence).

The chain joins TRBV24-1 to TRBJ2-3, with 7 bases fitting TRBD2. The CDR3 extends over 14 amino acids. Losses at the gene ends were 9 bases for V and 3 bases for J; bases not matched to a gene: 8. Germline V gene lookup returns CDR1 KGHDR and CDR2 SFDVKD. DNA of the CDR3: TGTGCCACCGCAAGCGGGACGTCAACAGATACGCAGTATTTT. Its translation: CATASGTSTDTQYF.

The table lists this clone with a few counts. The sample has other DNA sequences that encode this CDR3 too. The J gene is TRBJ2-7, the V gene TRBV3-1 (or the pseudogene TRBV3-2); D is uncertain. Germline V gene sequence: CDR1 LGHDT, CDR2 YNNKEL (reference sequence). This CDR3 is built from 12 residues. V was clipped by 0 bases and J by 3 bases, with 3 bases between them. CDR3 bases: TGTGCCAGCAGCCAAGAGAACTACGAGCAGTACTTC. The encoded protein is CASSQENYEQYF.

The chain has TRBV5-1 and TRBJ2-3, with D hard to call. In germline, CDR1 is SGHRS, CDR2 YFSETQ. Trimming took 0 bases from V and 4 from J, leaving 12 bases between them. This CDR3 has 15 amino acids. CDR3 DNA sequence: TGCGCCAGCAGCTTGGTCTCATCTGTCCCAGATACGCAGTATTTT. It codes for CASSLVSSVPDTQYF.

The J gene is TRBJ2-7, the V gene TRBV5-5, with D tentatively TRBD1 (6 bases). The V gene lost 3 bases and the J gene lost 2 bases, with 15 bases spanning the gap. Germline V gives CDR1 SGHKS, CDR2 YYEKEE (reference sequence). The CDR3 length is 15 residues. CDR3 nucleotide sequence: TGTGCCAGCAGCTCACAGGGCTTAGAGACCTACGAGCAGTACTTC. The encoded protein is CASSSQGLETYEQYF. Variable domain in full (rest from reference TRBV5-5 and TRBJ2-7): DAGVTQSPTHLIKTRGQQVTLRCSPISGHKSVSWYQQVLGQGPQFIFQYYEKEERGRGNFPDRFSARQFPNYSSELNVNALLLGDSALYLCASSSQGLETYEQYFGPGTRLTVT.

A few counts support this clone. J is TRBJ1-6 and V is TRBV5-5; a weak D match, TRBD1 (5 bases). CDR1 SGHKS and CDR2 YYEKEE come from the germline V gene (reference sequence). V gave up 4 bases and J gave up 3 bases, with 14 bases separating them. This CDR3 region has 16 residues. CDR3 sequence: CASSLSSTVYNSPLHF. As DNA, the CDR3 is TGTGCCAGCAGCCTGTCTTCGACAGTCTATAATTCACCCCTCCACTTT.

The rearrangement uses TRBV6-5 and TRBJ1-2; 7 bases are shared with TRBD1. The CDR3 extends over 15 amino acids. Germline assignment: CDR1 MNHEY and CDR2 SVGAGI. V gave up 5 bases and J gave up 2 bases; unmatched junction bases: 8. The CDR3 is CASSRDSFGNYGYTF. CDR3 nucleotides: TGTGCCAGCAGTAGGGACAGTTTTGGGAACTATGGCTACACCTTC.

The CDR3 protein is CSAIQGTKEQYF. CDR3 DNA: TGCAGCGCCATACAGGGGACTAAGGAGCAGTACTTC. The rearrangement joins TRBV29-1 to TRBJ2-7; perhaps D is TRBD1 or TRBD2 (7 bases each). The CDR3 extends over 12 amino acids. Trimming left V 7 bases short and J 7 bases short, with 17 bases between. From germline, CDR1 is SQVTM and CDR2 ANQGSEA.

V gene TRBV28 combines with J gene TRBJ2-3; D tentatively reads TRBD1 or TRBD2 (5 bases each). In germline, CDR1 is MDHEN, CDR2 SYDVKM. The V end lost 6 bases, the J end lost 3 bases, and 16 bases lay between the germline ends. The CDR3 sequence is 15 residues long. CDR3 in DNA: TGTGCCAGCAGGGGATTGGGGGTGGTGACAGATACGCAGTATTTT. Amino acids: CASRGLGVVTDTQYF.

For the CDR3, the DNA is TGTGCCAGCAGCCCCCGAACGGGCAATCAGCCCCAGCATTTT. Encoded protein: CASSPRTGNQPQHF. This chain joins TRBV5-5 and TRBJ1-5, with no clear D. The germline V and J ends were trimmed by 4 bases and 2 bases, with 10 bases remaining between them. The CDR3 has 14 residues. The V gene's germline CDR1 is SGHKS and CDR2 YYEKEE (reference sequence). The whole variable domain, filled in from reference TRBV5-5 and TRBJ1-5, reads DAGVTQSPTHLIKTRGQQVTLRCSPISGHKSVSWYQQVLGQGPQFIFQYYEKEERGRGNFPDRFSARQFPNYSSELNVNALLLGDSALYLCASSPRTGNQPQHFGDGTRLSIL.

The chain combines TRBV3-1 (or the pseudogene TRBV3-2) with TRBJ2-7; D not resolved. The V and J ends lost 0 bases and 0 bases respectively, with 6 bases between them. Germline CDR1 and CDR2: LGHDT and YNNKEL (reference sequence). This CDR3 is built from 14 residues. The CDR3 reads CASSQELASYEQYF. Here the CDR3 DNA reads TGTGCCAGCAGCCAAGAGCTGGCCTCCTACGAGCAGTACTTC.

This clone was recorded a few times. The chain has TRBV5-6 and TRBJ1-2; D remains ambiguous. CDR3 length: 12 residues. CDR1 SGHDT and CDR2 YYEEEE come from the germline V gene. V was pared by 5 bases and J by 2 bases, with 7 bases between. In DNA, the CDR3 is TGTGCCAGCAGTGTACAGAACTATGGCTACACCTTC. This codes for CASSVQNYGYTF. Using reference TRBV5-6 and TRBJ1-2 for the parts outside the CDR3, the full variable domain is DAGVTQSPTHLIKTRGQQVTLRCSPKSGHDTVSWYQQALGQGPQFIFQYYEEEERQRGNFPDRFSGHQFPNYSSELNVNALLLGDSALYLCASSVQNYGYTFGSGTRLTVV.

The chain is built from TRBV14 and TRBJ1-4; TRBD1 matches 8 bases. Looked up from germline, CDR1 is SGHDN and CDR2 is FVKESK. The length of the CDR3 is 14 residues. Unmatched junction bases numbered 5, after V lost 4 bases and J lost 7 bases. CDR3 protein: CASSPGGVGEKLFF. The CDR3 coding sequence is TGTGCCAGCAGCCCAGGGGGCGTAGGTGAAAAACTGTTTTTT. The full variable domain, completed using reference TRBV14 and TRBJ1-4, is EAGVTQFPSHSVIEKGQTVTLRCDPISGHDNLYWYRRVMGKEIKFLLHFVKESKQDESGMPNNRFLAERTGGTYSTLKVQPAELEDSGVYFCASSPGGVGEKLFFGSGTQLSVL.

The chain has TRBV9 and TRBJ2-5, with D perhaps TRBD2 (5 bases). V lost 0 bases to trimming and J lost 8 bases, with 11 bases between them. CDR1 is SGDLS, CDR2 YYNGEE, per germline. The CDR3 extends over 13 amino acids. DNA for the CDR3: TGTGCCAGCAGCGTAGGCAAGGGAGCAACCCAGTACTTC. It encodes CASSVGKGATQYF.

This sequence joins TRBV10-3 and TRBJ1-5; D is ambiguous. The germline V gene encodes CDR1 ENHRY and CDR2 SYGVKD. V lost 6 bases and J 7 bases, leaving 10 bases between the germline ends. This CDR3 spans 12 amino acids. CDR3 nucleotide sequence: TGTGCCATCAGCGACGGGAAGCAGCCCCAGCATTTT. Amino acids: CAISDGKQPQHF.

This clone was detected only a few times. The rearrangement joins TRBV10-2 to TRBJ2-7, with D uncertain. Trimming took 8 bases from V and 2 from J, leaving 16 bases between them. Germline lookup yields CDR1 WSHSY and CDR2 SAAADI. The CDR3 is 14 amino acids. In nucleotides, the CDR3 is TGCGCCAGCGCGGCGGAACTACTCACCTACGAGCAGTACTTC. Residues: CASAAELLTYEQYF.

This chain links TRBV27 with TRBJ1-5, with TRBD1 matching 8 bases. The CDR3 covers 17 residues. CDR1 is MNHEY and CDR2 is SMNVEV in the germline V gene (reference sequence). Unmatched junction bases numbered 11, after V lost 2 bases and J lost 5 bases. Written as DNA, the CDR3 is TGTGCCAGCAGTTTAAGGGCGACAGGGGATGGAGATCAGCCCCAGCATTTT. It encodes CASSLRATGDGDQPQHF.

CDR3 in DNA: TGTGCCAGCAGCGTAGCCCACACAGATACGCAGTATTTT. The encoded protein is CASSVAHTDTQYF. The chain carries TRBV9 and TRBJ2-3; D unclear. Germline V lookup: CDR1 SGDLS, CDR2 YYNGEE. V shed 0 bases and J shed 2 bases, with 4 bases lying between them. The CDR3 covers 13 residues.